One and the same sample provided the 10 T cell receptor beta chains below, sequenced in a study of T-cell memory formation after mild COVID-19. TCRdb re-derived calls from the 5' RACE reads in MiXCR, one entry per CDR3 protein. Found here are approximately 250,000 distinct CDR3 sequences, 16% of them singletons; the top ten hold 22%. Input material: PBMCs or a T cell subset sorted from them (not recorded which). The receptors were sampled from a man between 18 and 29 years old who had mild COVID-19 (a few samples of this study predate the infection). Cell type and time point are not known.

This sequence joins TRBV4-3 and TRBJ2-4, with 9 bases matching TRBD1. Germline CDR1 and CDR2: LGHNA and YSLEER. After removal of 7 bases from V and 8 bases from J, the junction contained 15 bases not matched to a gene. The CDR3 loop spans 16 amino acids. The CDR3 DNA follows: TGCGCCAGCACCCCGGGGGCGGACAGGGGTGCGGACATTCAGTACTTC. This encodes CASTPGADRGADIQYF.

The chain combines TRBV5-1 with TRBJ2-1, with D tentatively TRBD2 (5 bases). This CDR3 has 16 amino acids. Trimming cost V 0 bases and J 9 bases, with 19 bases left between them. Germline V gives CDR1 SGHRS, CDR2 YFSETQ. CDR3 amino acids: CASSLAYGVGIGEQFF. In DNA, the CDR3 is TGCGCCAGCAGCTTGGCCTACGGGGTGGGGATAGGTGAGCAGTTCTTC.

This clonotype has more than one count but fewer than ten. J is TRBJ2-3 and V is TRBV6-5; 8 bases fit TRBD2. The CDR3 consists of 16 residues. The J segment lost 0 bases and the V segment lost 3 bases, leaving 5 bases of the junction unmatched. From germline, CDR1 is MNHEY and CDR2 SVGAGI. The CDR3 DNA is TGTGCCAGCAGTTATTTGGCGGGGGGCAGCACAGATACGCAGTATTTT. Translating gives CASSYLAGGSTDTQYF.

This clonotype was picked up a small number of times. The chain employs TRBV6-6 and TRBJ2-4; D is ambiguous. This CDR3 is 13 amino acids long. Germline V lookup: CDR1 MNHNY, CDR2 SVGAGI (reference sequence). Trimming took off 4 bases at V and 2 bases at J, with 6 bases between the two ends. The DNA for the CDR3 is TGTGCCAGCAGTTGGGTGTCCAAAAACATTCAGTACTTC. As protein: CASSWVSKNIQYF.

The J gene is TRBJ2-3, the V gene TRBV20-1; no firm D call. Germline CDR1 DFQATT, CDR2 SNEGSKA (reference sequence). Deletions cut 6 bases from V and 4 bases from J, with 11 bases between. The CDR3 extends over 12 amino acids. DNA for the CDR3: TGCAGTGCCCGTCGTCCGCCAGATACGCAGTATTTT. Protein: CSARRPPDTQYF.

The chain links TRBV6-5 to TRBJ2-2; 9 bases fit TRBD1. The trim removed 4 bases at V and 7 bases at J, leaving 7 bases unmatched. This CDR3 contains 15 residues. CDR1 is MNHEY and CDR2 is SVGAGI in the germline V gene. The CDR3 DNA sequence: TGTGCCAGCAGTTCCGGAGGACAGGGGAGCGGGGAGCTGTTTTTT. Translated, it gives CASSSGGQGSGELFF.

This clonotype was counted at least ten times. The chain's CDR3 is CASSLPPSGGEQFF. The CDR3 DNA reads as TGTGCCAGCAGCTTACCCCCTAGCGGGGGTGAGCAGTTCTTC. The chain employs TRBV7-2 and TRBJ2-1; 10 bases agree with TRBD2. CDR3 length: 14 residues. V shed 2 bases, J shed 9 bases, and the junction held 4 bases outside the gene matches. Germline-derived CDR1 and CDR2 are SGHTA and FQGNSA.

This clonotype was detected only a few times. The rearrangement links TRBV6-1 to TRBJ2-3; D call uncertain. CDR1 and CDR2 (germline): MNHNS, SASEGT. The V and J ends lost 2 bases and 6 bases respectively, with 15 bases between them. The CDR3 runs 15 residues. The CDR3: CASSESLIRSDTQYF. CDR3 bases: TGTGCCAGCAGTGAATCCTTGATTAGGTCTGATACGCAGTATTTT.

There are a few counts of this clonotype. The chain has TRBV6-1 and TRBJ2-7; D might be TRBD2 (6 bases). The V and J ends lost 6 bases and 3 bases respectively, with 12 bases between them. Germline lookup yields CDR1 MNHNS and CDR2 SASEGT. The CDR3 sequence is 13 residues long. The CDR3 region is CASSALGGYEQYV. In DNA form, the CDR3 reads TGTGCCAGCAGCGCGCTCGGGGGCTACGAGCAGTACGTC.

This chain links TRBV10-3 with TRBJ2-3; D ambiguous. V was trimmed by 2 bases and J by 0 bases, leaving 12 bases between them. Germline assignment: CDR1 ENHRY and CDR2 SYGVKD. This CDR3 comprises 16 residues. CDR3 nucleotide sequence: TGTGCCATCAGTGAGCCCCGTGGAGATAGCACAGATACGCAGTATTTT. This translates into CAISEPRGDSTDTQYF.